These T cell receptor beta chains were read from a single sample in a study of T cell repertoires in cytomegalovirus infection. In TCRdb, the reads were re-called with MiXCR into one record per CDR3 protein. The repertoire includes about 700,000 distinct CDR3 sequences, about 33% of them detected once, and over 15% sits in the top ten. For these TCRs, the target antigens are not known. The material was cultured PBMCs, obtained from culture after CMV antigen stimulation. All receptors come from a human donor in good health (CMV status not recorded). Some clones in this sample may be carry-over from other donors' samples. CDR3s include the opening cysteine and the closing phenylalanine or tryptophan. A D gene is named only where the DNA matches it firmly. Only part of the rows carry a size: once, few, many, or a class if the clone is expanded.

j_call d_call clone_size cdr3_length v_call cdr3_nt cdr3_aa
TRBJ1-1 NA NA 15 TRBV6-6 TGTGCCAGCAGTTACGCAGGGGCCATGAACACTGAAGCTTTCTTT CASSYAGAMNTEAFF
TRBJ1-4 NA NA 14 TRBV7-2 TGTGCCAGCAGCCGAGAGCCCGGGGGTTCAAAACTGTTTTTT CASSREPGGSKLFF
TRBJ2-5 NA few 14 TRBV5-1 TGCGCCAGCAGCTTGGCCCCAGGGCAAGAGACCCAGTACTTC CASSLAPGQETQYF
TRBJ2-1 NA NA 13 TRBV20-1 TGCAGTGCTAGAGATTATACAGACAATGAGCAGTTCTTC CSARDYTDNEQFF
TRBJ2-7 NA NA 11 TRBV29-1 TGCAGCGGTAGCAACAGGGACGAGCAGTACTTC CSGSNRDEQYF
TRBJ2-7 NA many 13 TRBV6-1 TGTGCCAGCTCTGTTCCCCCTGGGGCCAAGCAGTACTTC CASSVPPGAKQYF
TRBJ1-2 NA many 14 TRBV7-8 TGTGCCAGCAGCAGGGTTCGGGCTAACTATGGCTACACCTTC CASSRVRANYGYTF
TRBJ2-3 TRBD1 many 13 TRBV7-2 TGTGCCAGCAGCGGGACAGGGGTAGATACGCAGTATTTT CASSGTGVDTQYF
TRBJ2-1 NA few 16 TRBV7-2 TGTGCCAGCAGCCTCTCGGCTGGAAGCTCCTACAATGAGCAGTTCTTC CASSLSAGSSYNEQFF
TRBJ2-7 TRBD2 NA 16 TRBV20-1 TGCAGTGCTAGAGTGAGGTCCGGGACTAGCTCACGAGAGCAGTACTTC CSARVRSGTSSREQYF
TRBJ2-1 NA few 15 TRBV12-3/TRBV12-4 TGTGCCAGCAGCCGCACGGGACTGATGCAAGTTGAGCAGTTCTTC CASSRTGLMQVEQFF
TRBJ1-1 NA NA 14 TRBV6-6 TGTGCCAGCAGTCTCCTGGACAGTAACACTGAAGCTTTCTTT CASSLLDSNTEAFF
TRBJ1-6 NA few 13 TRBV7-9 TGTGCCAGCAGCTTAGCAGACAGTTCACCCCTCCACTTT CASSLADSSPLHF
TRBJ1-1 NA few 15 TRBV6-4 TGTGCCAGCAGTGACTCAGAACAATTGAACACTGAAGCTTTCTTT CASSDSEQLNTEAFF
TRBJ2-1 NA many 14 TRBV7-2 TGTGCCAGCAGCTTTCGGCACAGGGTATATGAGCAGTTCTTC CASSFRHRVYEQFF
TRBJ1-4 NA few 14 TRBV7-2 TGTGCCAGCAGCTTCCCCCAAGGGGGGGAAAAACTGTTTTTT CASSFPQGGEKLFF
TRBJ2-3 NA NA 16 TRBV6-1 TGTGCCAGCACCCAAATGAGTAGTCAGGGCCCAGATACGCAGTATTTT CASTQMSSQGPDTQYF
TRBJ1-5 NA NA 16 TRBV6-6 TGTGCCAGCAGCGCCCTGGGACCGAATAGCAATCAGCCCCAGCATTTT CASSALGPNSNQPQHF
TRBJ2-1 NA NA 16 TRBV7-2 TGTGCCAGCAGCTTAGATCTTAGCATACCCTACAATGAGCAGTTCTTC CASSLDLSIPYNEQFF
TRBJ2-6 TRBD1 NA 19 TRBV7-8 TGTGCCAGCAGCTTAGGAGGGACAGGGGGCAAGGTTGGGGCCAACGTCCTGACTTTC CASSLGGTGGKVGANVLTF
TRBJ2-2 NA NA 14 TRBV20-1 TGCAGTGCTAGTCCCGCTGGGCGGAACGGGGAGCTGTTTTTT CSASPAGRNGELFF
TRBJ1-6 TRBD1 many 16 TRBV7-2 TGTGCCAGCAGCTTAGCGGCAGACAGGGAGCGGTCACCCCTCCACTTT CASSLAADRERSPLHF
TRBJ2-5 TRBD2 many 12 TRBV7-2 TGTGCCAGCAGCTCCTCCGGGACTAGGTTTTTCTTC CASSSSGTRFFF
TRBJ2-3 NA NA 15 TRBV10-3 TGTGCCATCAGTGAGACAGGGCCCTTCACAGATACGCAGTATTTT CAISETGPFTDTQYF
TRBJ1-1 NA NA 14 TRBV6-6 TGTGCCAGCAGTTACTCGTCGGATAACACTGAAGCTTTCTTT CASSYSSDNTEAFF
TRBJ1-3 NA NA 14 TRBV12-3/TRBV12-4 TGTGCCAGCACCGCGGGAGGCTCTGGAAACACCATATATTTT CASTAGGSGNTIYF
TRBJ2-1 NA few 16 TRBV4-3 TGCGCCAGCAGCCAAGATAGAAAGACAGGCCACAATGAGCAGTTCTTC CASSQDRKTGHNEQFF
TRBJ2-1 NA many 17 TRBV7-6 TGTGCCAGCAGCTTATCGCCCCAGGGGAGCTCCTACAATGAGCAGTTCTTC CASSLSPQGSSYNEQFF
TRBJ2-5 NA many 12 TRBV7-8 TGTGCCAGCAGCTTTCTAACGGGGACCCAGTACTTC CASSFLTGTQYF
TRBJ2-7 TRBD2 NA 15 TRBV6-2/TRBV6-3 TGTGCCAGCGGGATCAGCGGGAGATTCAGCTACGAGCAGTACTTC CASGISGRFSYEQYF
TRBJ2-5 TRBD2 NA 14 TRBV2 TGTGCCAGCAGTCGACTAGCGGGGGAACAGACCCAGTACTTC CASSRLAGEQTQYF
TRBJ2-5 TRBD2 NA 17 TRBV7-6 TGTGCCAGCAGCCTGACTAGCGGGGGCCTTTTACAAGAGACCCAGTACTTC CASSLTSGGLLQETQYF
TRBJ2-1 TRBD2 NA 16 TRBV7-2 TGTGCCAGCAACAAATTGACTAGCGGCTTCTACAATGAGCAGTTCTTC CASNKLTSGFYNEQFF
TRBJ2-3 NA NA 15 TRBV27 TGTGCCAGCAGTTTATCTGTTCTCTACACAGATACGCAGTATTTT CASSLSVLYTDTQYF
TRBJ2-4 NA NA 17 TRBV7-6 TGTGCCAGCAGCCAGATACTAGGGCCCTTAGCCAAAAACATTCAGTACTTC CASSQILGPLAKNIQYF
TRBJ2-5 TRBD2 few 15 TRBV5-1 TGCGCCAGCAGCTTGGACTCTAGCGGGGAAGAGACCCAGTACTTC CASSLDSSGEETQYF
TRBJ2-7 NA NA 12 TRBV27 TGTGCCAGCAGTCCTACGGGGCTTGAGCAGTACTTC CASSPTGLEQYF
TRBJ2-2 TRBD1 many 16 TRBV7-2 TGTGCCAGCAGCTTAGGACAGGGAATAGGCACCGGGGAGCTGTTTTTT CASSLGQGIGTGELFF
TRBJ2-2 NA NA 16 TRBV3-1 TGTGCCAGCAACTTAGGTCTTAGCCGGGGGATCGGGGAGCTGTTTTTT CASNLGLSRGIGELFF
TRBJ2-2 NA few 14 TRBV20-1 TGCAGTGCTAGAGATCGGCTAGCGACCGGGGAGCTGTTTTTT CSARDRLATGELFF
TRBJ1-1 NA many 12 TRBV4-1 TGCGCCAGCAGCCAAGTCAGGTCCGAAGCTTTCTTT CASSQVRSEAFF
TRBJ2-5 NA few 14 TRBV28 TGTGCCACCCAGGGCGCGGGGGCCCAAGAGACCCAGTACTTC CATQGAGAQETQYF
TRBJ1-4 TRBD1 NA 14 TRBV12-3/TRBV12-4 TGTGCCAGCAGTCCCGACACAGGGGATGAAAAACTGTTTTTT CASSPDTGDEKLFF
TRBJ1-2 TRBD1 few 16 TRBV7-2 TGTGCCAGCTGCCCCCCCGGGACAGCCTCCGCTCGGGGCTACACCTTC CASCPPGTASARGYTF
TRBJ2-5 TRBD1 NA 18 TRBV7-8 TGTGCCAGCAGCGGAAGACCATTGGGACAGGAGTACCAAGAGACCCAGTACTTC CASSGRPLGQEYQETQYF